The rows below give T cell receptor beta chains drawn from one sample of a study of shared clonotypes between healthy human individuals. Generated by immunoSEQ multiplex PCR, the TCRdb table keeps only in-frame clones and is missing some. The top ten clones hold roughly 1.8% of a sample with around 700,000 clones, around 72% of them seen once. What was sequenced was memory CD4+ T cells sorted from blood. The receptors shown here come from a woman in her 30s in good health. Both conserved end residues are part of each CDR3. The order of the fields is J gene, clone size, D gene, V gene, CDR3 DNA, CDR3 protein. The D gene is left open where the match is weak. The size of a clone is reported for some rows only, either as once, few or many, or as a class for expanded clones.

J gene: TRBJ1-4; clone size: NA; D gene: NA; V gene: TRBV19; CDR3 DNA: TGTGCCAGTAGCGAGACGGGGGCTAATGAAAAACTGTTTTTT; CDR3 protein: CASSETGANEKLFF
J gene: TRBJ2-3; clone size: NA; D gene: TRBD1; V gene: TRBV5-4; CDR3 DNA: TGTGCCAGCAGCCAAGCAGAGACAGGGGGCCGAGATGATAAGCAGTATTTT; CDR3 protein: CASSQAETGGRDDKQYF
J gene: TRBJ2-7; clone size: once; D gene: NA; V gene: TRBV5-1; CDR3 DNA: TGCGCCAGCAGCTTGCCCAGCGGTAGCTCCTACGAGCAGTACTTC; CDR3 protein: CASSLPSGSSYEQYF
J gene: TRBJ1-5; clone size: NA; D gene: TRBD1; V gene: TRBV19; CDR3 DNA: TGTGCCAGTAGTATAGCTCCGACAGGGTTGGGCAATCAGCCCCAGCATTTT; CDR3 protein: CASSIAPTGLGNQPQHF
J gene: TRBJ2-3; clone size: few; D gene: TRBD2; V gene: TRBV11-2; CDR3 DNA: TGTGCCAGCAGCTTAGGGGGGGGTAGCGTTGGAGATACGCAGTATTTT; CDR3 protein: CASSLGGGSVGDTQYF
J gene: TRBJ2-5; clone size: NA; D gene: TRBD1; V gene: TRBV5-1; CDR3 DNA: TGCGCCAGCAGCCGGGACAGCTCCCAAGAGACCCAGTACTTC; CDR3 protein: CASSRDSSQETQYF
J gene: TRBJ1-4; clone size: NA; D gene: NA; V gene: TRBV19; CDR3 DNA: TGTGCCAGTAGTATGGGGGCAACGACTAATGAAAAACTGTTTTTT; CDR3 protein: CASSMGATTNEKLFF
J gene: TRBJ2-2; clone size: NA; D gene: TRBD1; V gene: TRBV5-1; CDR3 DNA: TGCGCCAGCAGCTTACCCGGGACAGGCACCGGGGAGCTGTTTTTT; CDR3 protein: CASSLPGTGTGELFF
J gene: TRBJ1-5; clone size: NA; D gene: TRBD1; V gene: TRBV2; CDR3 DNA: TGTGCCAGCAGCAGGGGGCAGGGCGATCAGCCCCAGCATTTT; CDR3 protein: CASSRGQGDQPQHF
J gene: TRBJ1-1; clone size: few; D gene: TRBD1; V gene: TRBV9; CDR3 DNA: TGTGCCAGCAGCCCAGACAGGGGGCGAACTGAAGCTTTCTTT; CDR3 protein: CASSPDRGRTEAFF
J gene: TRBJ2-7; clone size: few; D gene: TRBD1; V gene: TRBV5-1; CDR3 DNA: TGCGCCAGCAGTAGGGGGCAAAACGAGCAGTACTTC; CDR3 protein: CASSRGQNEQYF
J gene: TRBJ1-2; clone size: NA; D gene: NA; V gene: TRBV11-2; CDR3 DNA: TGTGCCAGCAGCTTGACGCGGCAGACTAACTATGGCTACACCTTC; CDR3 protein: CASSLTRQTNYGYTF
J gene: TRBJ2-3; clone size: NA; D gene: NA; V gene: TRBV5-4; CDR3 DNA: TGTGCCAGCAGCTCACATTGGGGGGGGCTAGCTTATGGCACAGATACGCAGTATTTT; CDR3 protein: CASSSHWGGLAYGTDTQYF
J gene: TRBJ1-2; clone size: NA; D gene: NA; V gene: TRBV5-1; CDR3 DNA: TGCGCCAGCAGCTTGGTGGGGGCAGAGAACTATGGCTACACCTTC; CDR3 protein: CASSLVGAENYGYTF
J gene: TRBJ2-7; clone size: NA; D gene: TRBD2; V gene: TRBV7-9; CDR3 DNA: TGTGCCAGCAGCTTTACACAAACTAGCGGGAGGATCAACGAGCAGTACTTC; CDR3 protein: CASSFTQTSGRINEQYF
J gene: TRBJ2-7; clone size: few; D gene: NA; V gene: TRBV28; CDR3 DNA: TGTGCCAGCAGTTTACCGGGGCCCGAGCAGTACTTC; CDR3 protein: CASSLPGPEQYF
J gene: TRBJ1-2; clone size: NA; D gene: TRBD1; V gene: TRBV5-6; CDR3 DNA: TGTGCCAGCAAAGCGACAGGGCGCGGCTACACCTTC; CDR3 protein: CASKATGRGYTF
J gene: TRBJ1-5; clone size: NA; D gene: NA; V gene: TRBV29-1; CDR3 DNA: TGCAGCGTTGCCACAGGCTTTATGGGGGCCCAGCATTTT; CDR3 protein: CSVATGFMGAQHF
J gene: TRBJ2-7; clone size: NA; D gene: TRBD1; V gene: TRBV10-3; CDR3 DNA: TGTGCCATCAGTGGACAGGGGGTGGTCGAGCAGTACTTC; CDR3 protein: CAISGQGVVEQYF
J gene: TRBJ1-2; clone size: NA; D gene: TRBD1; V gene: TRBV18; CDR3 DNA: TGTGCCAGCTCCTTTGGGACAGTGGGAGACTATGGCTACACCTTC; CDR3 protein: CASSFGTVGDYGYTF
J gene: TRBJ1-1; clone size: NA; D gene: NA; V gene: TRBV11-3; CDR3 DNA: TGTGCCAGCAGCCCGACAGAGAACACTGAAGCTTTCTTT; CDR3 protein: CASSPTENTEAFF
J gene: TRBJ2-1; clone size: many; D gene: NA; V gene: TRBV6-5; CDR3 DNA: TGTGCCAGCAGTCGACAGAGAGACTCCTACAATGAGCAGTTCTTC; CDR3 protein: CASSRQRDSYNEQFF
J gene: TRBJ1-2; clone size: NA; D gene: NA; V gene: TRBV18; CDR3 DNA: TGTGCCAGCTCACCCAGGGAAAAGGATGGCTACACCTTC; CDR3 protein: CASSPREKDGYTF
J gene: TRBJ2-3; clone size: once; D gene: NA; V gene: TRBV10-2; CDR3 DNA: TGCGCCACCATAGGGGGGGGTGGTACAGATACGCAGTATTTT; CDR3 protein: CATIGGGGTDTQYF